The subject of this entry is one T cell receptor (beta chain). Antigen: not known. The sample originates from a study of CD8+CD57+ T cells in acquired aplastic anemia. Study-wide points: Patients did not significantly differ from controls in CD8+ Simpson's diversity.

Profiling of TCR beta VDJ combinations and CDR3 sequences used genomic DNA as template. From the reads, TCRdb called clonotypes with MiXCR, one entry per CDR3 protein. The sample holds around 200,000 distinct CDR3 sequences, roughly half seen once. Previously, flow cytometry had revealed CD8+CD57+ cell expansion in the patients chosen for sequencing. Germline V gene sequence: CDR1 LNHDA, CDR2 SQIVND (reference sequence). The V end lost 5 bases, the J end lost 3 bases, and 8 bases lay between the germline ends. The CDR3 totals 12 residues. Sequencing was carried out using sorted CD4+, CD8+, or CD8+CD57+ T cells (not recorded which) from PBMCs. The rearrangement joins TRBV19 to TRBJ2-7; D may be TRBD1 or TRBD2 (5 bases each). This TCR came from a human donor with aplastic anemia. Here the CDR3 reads CASSGTGYEQYF. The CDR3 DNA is TGTGCCAGTAGTGGGACGGGCTACGAGCAGTACTTC.